This is a list of T cell receptor beta chains from one sample in a study of cytomegalovirus exposure and HLA in healthy donors. The method was immunoSEQ multiplex PCR; TCRdb's version includes in-frame clones alone and lacks a portion of them. The table has 300,000 or so clones, almost 85% seen once; the top ten hold roughly 2%. The sequencing sample was made of PBMCs. The receptors originated from a woman aged 35 to 49 in good health and CMV-seropositive. Each CDR3 is given with its conserved first and last residue. A D gene is named only where the DNA matches it firmly. Only some rows state a clone size, as once, few, many or a class for expanded clones.

j_gene: TRBJ2-1
d_gene: NA
abundance: NA
v_gene: TRBV6-4
CDR3nt: TGTGCCAGCGGCCCCTACAATGAGCAGTTCTTC
CDR3aa: CASGPYNEQFF

j_gene: TRBJ2-5
d_gene: TRBD2
abundance: NA
v_gene: TRBV2
CDR3nt: TGTGCCAGCAGGCGGACTAGCGGGGCCACCCGGGAGACCCAGTACTTC
CDR3aa: CASRRTSGATRETQYF

j_gene: TRBJ1-1
d_gene: NA
abundance: NA
v_gene: TRBV9
CDR3nt: TGTGCCAGCAGCGTAGTGCCGCAGGGGAGCACTGAAGCTTTCTTT
CDR3aa: CASSVVPQGSTEAFF

j_gene: TRBJ1-1
d_gene: NA
abundance: NA
v_gene: TRBV30
CDR3nt: TGTGCCTTCACCTTATTGAAACAGTGGAACACTGAAGCTTTCTTT
CDR3aa: CAFTLLKQWNTEAFF

j_gene: TRBJ2-3
d_gene: NA
abundance: NA
v_gene: TRBV5-1
CDR3nt: TGCGCCAGCAGCTTGGACACGCCGGGGACAGATACGCAGTATTTT
CDR3aa: CASSLDTPGTDTQYF

j_gene: TRBJ2-3
d_gene: TRBD2
abundance: NA
v_gene: TRBV11-1
CDR3nt: TGTGCCAGCAGCTTAAGGACTAGCGGAGGCACAGATACGCAGTATTTT
CDR3aa: CASSLRTSGGTDTQYF

j_gene: TRBJ2-7
d_gene: NA
abundance: NA
v_gene: TRBV7-9
CDR3nt: TGTGCCAGCAGCTCTCCTAGCGAAGGGGACTACGAGCAGTACTTC
CDR3aa: CASSSPSEGDYEQYF

j_gene: TRBJ2-4
d_gene: TRBD2
abundance: NA
v_gene: TRBV7-2
CDR3nt: TGTGCCAGCAGCGCCACTAGCGGGAGTTGGGCCAAAAACATTCAGTACTTC
CDR3aa: CASSATSGSWAKNIQYF

j_gene: TRBJ2-1
d_gene: NA
abundance: few
v_gene: TRBV29-1
CDR3nt: TGCAGCGTTGAAGACCCCCTGGGAGCTGAGCAGTTCTTC
CDR3aa: CSVEDPLGAEQFF

j_gene: TRBJ1-5
d_gene: TRBD1
abundance: NA
v_gene: TRBV30
CDR3nt: TGTGCCTGGACCCCGGGCAGGGGGAATCAGCCCCAGCATTTT
CDR3aa: CAWTPGRGNQPQHF

j_gene: TRBJ2-7
d_gene: NA
abundance: few
v_gene: TRBV6-1
CDR3nt: TGTGCCAGCAGTGGGCTTTACGAGCAGTACTTC
CDR3aa: CASSGLYEQYF

j_gene: TRBJ2-3
d_gene: TRBD2
abundance: NA
v_gene: TRBV5-1
CDR3nt: TGCGCCAGCAGCTTAGGAGGGAGGGCACGCACAGATACGCAGTATTTT
CDR3aa: CASSLGGRARTDTQYF

j_gene: TRBJ2-1
d_gene: TRBD2
abundance: few
v_gene: TRBV2
CDR3nt: TGTGCCAGCAGTGGACTAGCGGGAGGGGCATATGAGCAGTTCTTC
CDR3aa: CASSGLAGGAYEQFF

j_gene: TRBJ2-3
d_gene: NA
abundance: NA
v_gene: TRBV28
CDR3nt: TGTGCCAGCAGTTCCCAGAGACTGTATACGCAGTATTTT
CDR3aa: CASSSQRLYTQYF

j_gene: TRBJ2-4
d_gene: TRBD1
abundance: NA
v_gene: TRBV28
CDR3nt: TGTGCCAGCCTTGGACAGGAAAACATTCAGTACTTC
CDR3aa: CASLGQENIQYF

j_gene: TRBJ2-1
d_gene: TRBD2
abundance: NA
v_gene: TRBV30
CDR3nt: TGTGCCTGGAGTGCGATAGCGGGAGGGAACAATGAGCAGTTCTTC
CDR3aa: CAWSAIAGGNNEQFF

j_gene: TRBJ2-1
d_gene: NA
abundance: NA
v_gene: TRBV19
CDR3nt: TGTGCCAGTAGCCTCATCCTTTCCCAGGGGGGCGAGGGCAATGAGCAGTTCTTC
CDR3aa: CASSLILSQGGEGNEQFF

j_gene: TRBJ2-2
d_gene: TRBD2
abundance: NA
v_gene: TRBV18
CDR3nt: TGTGCCAGCTCACCCCTGGGGCTAGCGGAAAACACCGGGGAGCTGTTTTTT
CDR3aa: CASSPLGLAENTGELFF

j_gene: TRBJ2-1
d_gene: NA
abundance: once
v_gene: TRBV7-2
CDR3nt: TGTGCCAGCAGCGATAAGGCAGCGGCAGGAGGTCAGTTCTTC
CDR3aa: CASSDKAAAGGQFF

j_gene: TRBJ2-1
d_gene: TRBD2
abundance: NA
v_gene: TRBV4-2
CDR3nt: TGTGCCAGCAGCCAAGATAGGGGCGGGAGGTCCTACAATGAGCAGTTCTTC
CDR3aa: CASSQDRGGRSYNEQFF

j_gene: TRBJ1-2
d_gene: NA
abundance: NA
v_gene: TRBV18
CDR3nt: TGTGCCAGCTCACCGCAGCGGGACTCACGAACGGGGGGCTACACCTTC
CDR3aa: CASSPQRDSRTGGYTF

j_gene: TRBJ2-2
d_gene: NA
abundance: NA
v_gene: TRBV5-6
CDR3nt: TGTGCCAGCAGCTTGGCCTCTGGCTCCGGGGAGCTGTTTTTT
CDR3aa: CASSLASGSGELFF

j_gene: TRBJ1-5
d_gene: NA
abundance: NA
v_gene: TRBV6-4
CDR3nt: TGTGCCAGCAGTGACTCCTGGGGGGGAGGGTATAGCAATCAGCCCCAGCATTTT
CDR3aa: CASSDSWGGGYSNQPQHF

j_gene: TRBJ2-6
d_gene: NA
abundance: NA
v_gene: TRBV7-6
CDR3nt: TGTGCCAGCAGCTTCCGGGCAGGGCAAGGTGGGGCCAACGTCCTGACTTTC
CDR3aa: CASSFRAGQGGANVLTF

j_gene: TRBJ2-5
d_gene: TRBD1
abundance: NA
v_gene: TRBV4-1
CDR3nt: TGCGCCAGCAGCCAAGGGGGACGTCCGGGACAGGGTGATCAAGAGACCCAGTACTTC
CDR3aa: CASSQGGRPGQGDQETQYF

j_gene: TRBJ1-4
d_gene: NA
abundance: NA
v_gene: TRBV5-6
CDR3nt: TGTGCCAGCAGCTTCGTGGTTAACAGAACTAATGAAAAACTGTTTTTT
CDR3aa: CASSFVVNRTNEKLFF

j_gene: TRBJ2-3
d_gene: NA
abundance: NA
v_gene: TRBV5-5
CDR3nt: TGTGCCAGCAGCGTAATTTACCGAGCAGGGGATACGCAGTATTTT
CDR3aa: CASSVIYRAGDTQYF

j_gene: TRBJ2-7
d_gene: NA
abundance: NA
v_gene: TRBV29-1
CDR3nt: TGCAGCGTTGAAGACAGGGGAGAGACCTCCTACGAGCAGTACTTC
CDR3aa: CSVEDRGETSYEQYF

j_gene: TRBJ1-1
d_gene: NA
abundance: NA
v_gene: TRBV15
CDR3nt: TGTGCCACCAGCAGAGATCCTAAAGCTGAAGCTTTCTTT
CDR3aa: CATSRDPKAEAFF

j_gene: TRBJ1-4
d_gene: TRBD1
abundance: NA
v_gene: TRBV30
CDR3nt: TGTGCCTGGAGTGGGACAGGGGGACTTGTTGAAAAACTGTTTTTT
CDR3aa: CAWSGTGGLVEKLFF

j_gene: TRBJ2-4
d_gene: TRBD2
abundance: NA
v_gene: TRBV11-3
CDR3nt: TGTGCCAGCAGCGGGGAGGGCTCGGACATTCAGTACTTC
CDR3aa: CASSGEGSDIQYF

j_gene: TRBJ1-2
d_gene: TRBD1
abundance: NA
v_gene: TRBV27
CDR3nt: TGTGCCAGCAGTTTAGACAGGGGCGACTATGGCTACACCTTC
CDR3aa: CASSLDRGDYGYTF

j_gene: TRBJ2-7
d_gene: TRBD1
abundance: NA
v_gene: TRBV10-3
CDR3nt: TGTGCCATCAGTAGTAGGGACAGGGTTGACGAGCAGTACTTC
CDR3aa: CAISSRDRVDEQYF

j_gene: TRBJ2-1
d_gene: TRBD2
abundance: NA
v_gene: TRBV19
CDR3nt: TGTGCCAGTGGTAGCGGGGTCAATGAGCAGTTCTTC
CDR3aa: CASGSGVNEQFF

j_gene: TRBJ1-1
d_gene: TRBD1
abundance: NA
v_gene: TRBV11-2
CDR3nt: TGTGCCAGCAGCTCCGGACAGGAACCTGAAGCTTTCTTT
CDR3aa: CASSSGQEPEAFF

j_gene: TRBJ2-2
d_gene: NA
abundance: NA
v_gene: TRBV7-7
CDR3nt: TGTGCTAGCAGCGCCATTTACGGGACCGGGGAGCTGTTTTTT
CDR3aa: CASSAIYGTGELFF

j_gene: TRBJ2-6
d_gene: NA
abundance: NA
v_gene: TRBV15
CDR3nt: TGTGCCACCAGCAGAGGCGGGGTGGGGGCCAACGTCCTGACTTTC
CDR3aa: CATSRGGVGANVLTF

j_gene: TRBJ1-2
d_gene: NA
abundance: few
v_gene: TRBV5-6
CDR3nt: TGTGCCAGCAGCTTGGTCGCGACCGGGGGGTGGACCTTC
CDR3aa: CASSLVATGGWTF

j_gene: TRBJ2-7
d_gene: NA
abundance: NA
v_gene: TRBV11-3
CDR3nt: TGTGCCAGCAGCTTAGAGGCCAGCAGCGGTACCTACGAGCAGTACTTC
CDR3aa: CASSLEASSGTYEQYF

j_gene: TRBJ1-1
d_gene: NA
abundance: NA
v_gene: TRBV7-9
CDR3nt: TGTGCCAGCAGCTTACCGGTAACAGAGAACACTGAAGCTTTCTTT
CDR3aa: CASSLPVTENTEAFF

j_gene: TRBJ2-7
d_gene: NA
abundance: NA
v_gene: TRBV5-5
CDR3nt: TGTGCCAGCAGCTTCTGGCTTCCCCCCTACGAGCAGTACTTC
CDR3aa: CASSFWLPPYEQYF

j_gene: TRBJ2-3
d_gene: NA
abundance: NA
v_gene: TRBV4-3
CDR3nt: TGCGCCAGCAGCCAAGTAGGCAGCGATAGCACAGATACGCAGTATTTT
CDR3aa: CASSQVGSDSTDTQYF

j_gene: TRBJ2-3
d_gene: TRBD2
abundance: NA
v_gene: TRBV15
CDR3nt: TGTGCCACCAGCAGAGATCTAGCGGGAGGGGAGGATACGCAGTATTTT
CDR3aa: CATSRDLAGGEDTQYF

j_gene: TRBJ1-5
d_gene: TRBD1
abundance: NA
v_gene: TRBV19
CDR3nt: TGTGCCAGTAGTTTCTCCGGGACAGGTAATCAGCCCCAGCATTTT
CDR3aa: CASSFSGTGNQPQHF

j_gene: TRBJ1-4
d_gene: NA
abundance: NA
v_gene: TRBV11-1
CDR3nt: TGTGCCAGCAGCCTCAGGGGAAATGAAAAACTGTTTTTT
CDR3aa: CASSLRGNEKLFF

j_gene: TRBJ1-4
d_gene: NA
abundance: few
v_gene: TRBV5-5
CDR3nt: TGTGCCAGCAGCTCACTAGGAGGGGAGCCTAATGAAAAACTGTTTTTT
CDR3aa: CASSSLGGEPNEKLFF

j_gene: TRBJ1-4
d_gene: TRBD1
abundance: NA
v_gene: TRBV6-1
CDR3nt: TGTGCCAGCAGCGGACAGGGAGGCACTAATGAAAAACTGTTTTTT
CDR3aa: CASSGQGGTNEKLFF

j_gene: TRBJ2-2
d_gene: NA
abundance: NA
v_gene: TRBV5-6
CDR3nt: TGTGCCAGCAGCTCCGTTAGCGGGAACACCGGGGAGCTGTTTTTT
CDR3aa: CASSSVSGNTGELFF

j_gene: TRBJ2-3
d_gene: NA
abundance: NA
v_gene: TRBV7-6
CDR3nt: TGTGCCAGCAGCTTACGAGAAGTCTACACAGATACGCAGTATTTT
CDR3aa: CASSLREVYTDTQYF

j_gene: TRBJ2-1
d_gene: NA
abundance: NA
v_gene: TRBV27
CDR3nt: TGTGCCAGCAGTTTCTCTAGTGCCGTACTCAATGAGCAGTTCTTC
CDR3aa: CASSFSSAVLNEQFF